This TCR beta chain originates from a study of T cell changes during pregnancy in multiple sclerosis. This CDR3 spans 13 amino acids. CDR1 and CDR2 (germline): KGHSH, LQKENI. The J segment lost 0 bases and the V segment lost 9 bases, leaving 3 bases of the junction unmatched. Measured with immunoSEQ multiplex PCR; TCRdb has only the in-frame clones, and not every one. This sample has 30,000 to 45,000 clones, with 92% found just once. The source was CD4+ T cells from peripheral blood mononuclear cells, collected after pregnancy. This TCR came from a female donor with multiple sclerosis, enrolled in a pregnancy study. This chain links TRBV18 with TRBJ2-7; TRBD1 matches at 9 bases. The CDR3 region is CASGTGSSYEQYF. The CDR3 DNA is TGTGCCAGTGGGACAGGGAGCTCCTACGAGCAGTACTTC.